This record looks at one T cell receptor (beta chain) sequence and its context. At least ten counts were recorded for this clonotype. No antigen is known for it. No much larger clone exists at a distance of one base, and base qualities are not known. This sample is part of a study of T cells after yellow fever vaccination (dated by TCRdb to 2018 to 2020). Context from the whole study: Libraries from fractions with low cell numbers were prepared with the SMART-Seq v4 Ultra Low Input RNA kit. To track T-cell clones before and after primary and booster YFV17D yellow fever vaccination, bulk TCR alpha and beta repertoires were sequenced longitudinally. Blood samples were taken at several timepoints before and after primary and secondary immunization, and bulk PBMC replicates and cell subsets were isolated. Two healthy male donors, one aged 18 to 30 and one aged 30 to 40 years, made up the cohort.

Study-wide conclusions, independent of this receptor: The secondary T-cell response was weaker than the primary response but faster, peaking on day 5 instead of day 15. A small fraction of clonotypes appeared in both the CD4 and CD8 compartments, likely as a result of convergent recombination. After the booster, most clones that had expanded after primary vaccination were detected again (around 97% of CD4 and around nine tenths of CD8), suggesting broad maintenance of memory. Because only a couple of donors were included in the study, the extent to which the findings can be generalized is limited. FACS-sorted repertoires could contain abundant contaminating clonotypes from the bulk population, so computational filtering was required.

Synthesis of TCR cDNA relied on 5'RACE template switching, a step that introduced a universal primer site along with unique molecular identifiers. Priming for cDNA synthesis came from both the TCR alpha and TCR beta constant segments. Libraries were amplified in two PCR steps, with sample barcodes and sequencing adapters added in the second step. Sequencing of libraries was done on Illumina HiSeq 2500 (2x100 bp) or NovaSeq (2x150 bp). The study's own analysis went as follows. Demultiplexing of reads and collapsing into UMI consensus sequences were performed with MIGEC, and V(D)J alignment was carried out with MiXCR. Clonotypes responding to the vaccine were identified with edgeR on replicate PBMC samples, with the criteria of FDR below 0.01 and a log2 fold change above 5 up to day 15. Bulk clonotypes were assigned CD4 or CD8 identity according to which sequenced CD4 or CD8 repertoire held them at higher abundance. The public reads were quality trimmed at Q25 with fastp and then assembled into clones with MiXCR by TCRdb, keeping productive beta chains. Each entry merges the rows of one CDR3 protein and shows their most common DNA and genes. In this record, the V and J calls reflect TCRdb's handling and not the investigators' own analysis. The sample contains about 400,000 distinct CDR3 sequences, roughly 11% of them found a single time. The ten biggest clones cover roughly 18% of the sample.

The trim is 1 base for V and 5 bases for J, with a gap of 12 bases between the germline ends. Its CDR3 holds 14 amino acids, cysteine through phenylalanine. Only CDR3 DNA is held: 42 bases, read in frame from base 1. The germline V gene encodes CDR1 SGHRS and CDR2 YFSETQ. The treatment or condition label, read with the paper, signifies: live attenuated yellow fever vaccine strain. At each blood-draw timepoint, two biological replicates of bulk PBMCs were collected. PBMCs were isolated from peripheral blood using a standard Ficoll-Paque protocol. RNA was extracted with TriZol from bulk PBMCs, CD4 and CD8 fractions, and dextramer-positive and dextramer-negative fractions.

The origin of this receptor is a man younger than 30 who received the YFV17D yellow fever vaccine. The sequence joins TRBV5-1 to TRBJ2-5, with no confident D gene call. The source was PBMCs, collected on the day of the first yellow fever vaccination. The CDR3 region: CASSLLPGGETQYF. Read as DNA, the sequence is TGCGCCAGCAGCTTGTTACCAGGCGGCGAGACCCAGTACTTC.